This record covers a single T cell receptor (beta chain). This record belongs to a study of T cell changes during pregnancy in multiple sclerosis. Clones were sequenced by immunoSEQ multiplex PCR, and TCRdb holds only the in-frame ones, with some missing. Of about 41,000 clones detected, 89% appear once; the ten largest clones hold more than 0.55%. The receptor was isolated from a female donor with multiple sclerosis, enrolled in a pregnancy study. This specimen was CD4+ T cells from peripheral blood mononuclear cells, taken in the first trimester of pregnancy.

In DNA form, the CDR3 reads TGTGCCAGCACAACCCCCGGGACTAGCGGGAGAGAATACTTC. This gives the protein CASTTPGTSGREYF. The rearrangement uses TRBV28 and TRBJ2-7; 14 nucleotides line up with TRBD2. The CDR3 length is 14 residues. Germline loops: CDR1 MDHEN, CDR2 SYDVKM. The ends lost 7 bases at V and 13 bases at J; junction bases unmatched: 12.